The 13 T cell receptor beta chains below all came from one sample that was sequenced in a study of memory CD4+ T cells and cytomegalovirus serostatus. The sort gate was single viable CD3+CD4+CD8-CD45RO+ cells for memory CD4+ T cells. Generated by immunoSEQ multiplex PCR, the TCRdb table keeps only in-frame clones and is missing some. This sample has tens of thousands of clones, with about 74% found just once. Sequenced material: memory CD4+ T cells from blood. These receptors were collected from an adult in good health and CMV-seronegative.

A word on this clone: The junction and the germline gene differ at one end; a read error may be behind it. The V and J genes are TRBV5-5 and TRBJ1-1, with D possibly being TRBD1 (5 bases). The CDR3 totals 14 residues. Germline values: CDR1 SGHKS, CDR2 YYEKEE (reference sequence). The CDR3 reads CASSSNNKGTAQRF. CDR3 coding DNA: TGTGCCAGCAGCTCCAATAATAAAGGGACGGCCCAAAGGTTT.

This rearrangement joins TRBV18 to TRBJ1-5, with no clear D. The length of the CDR3 is 15 residues. V lost 4 bases and J lost 6, with 16 bases in between. From germline, CDR1 is KGHSH and CDR2 LQKENI. The CDR3 reads CASSLGLPEAQPQHF. The CDR3 DNA sequence: TGTGCCAGCTCACTCGGCCTGCCTGAGGCTCAGCCCCAGCATTTT. Full variable domain (outside the CDR3, taken from reference TRBV18 and TRBJ1-5): NAGVMQNPRHLVRRRGQEARLRCSPMKGHSHVYWYRQLPEEGLKFMVYLQKENIIDESGMPKERFSAEFPKEGPSILRIQQVVRGDSAAYFCASSLGLPEAQPQHFGDGTRLSIL.

CDR3 protein: CAISESLVLAGSQETQYF. DNA for the CDR3: TGTGCCATCAGTGAGTCGTTGGTTCTAGCGGGGTCCCAAGAGACCCAGTACTTC. This chain joins TRBV10-3 and TRBJ2-5, with TRBD2 matching over 9 bases. Germline V gene data show CDR1 as ENHRY and CDR2 as SYGVKD. The CDR3 spans 18 residues. The V gene end was trimmed by 0 bases and the J gene end by 1 base; junction bases not matched to a gene: 9.

The chain combines TRBV19 with TRBJ2-2; no clear D gene. Germline values: CDR1 LNHDA, CDR2 SQIVND (reference sequence). V dropped 4 bases and J dropped 2 bases, with 5 bases sitting between them. CDR3 length equals 13 residues. CDR3 DNA sequence: TGTGCCAGTAGTACGCTAAACACCGGGGAGCTGTTTTTT. It yields the protein CASSTLNTGELFF.

V gene TRBV9 combines with J gene TRBJ1-2; no definite D call. Germline CDR1 is SGDLS and CDR2 is YYNGEE. Trimming shortened V by 3 bases and J by 4 bases, and 13 bases separated the two germline ends. This CDR3 contains 14 residues. CDR3 coding DNA: TGTGCCAGCAGCGCGGAGGTGGGCAGCTATGGCTACACCTTC. Encoded protein: CASSAEVGSYGYTF. The variable domain in full, completed from reference TRBV9 and TRBJ1-2, reads DSGVTQTPKHLITATGQRVTLRCSPRSGDLSVYWYQQSLDQGLQFLIQYYNGEERAKGNILERFSAQQFPDLHSELNLSSLELGDSALYFCASSAEVGSYGYTFGSGTRLTVV.

This clone has more than one count but fewer than ten. The V call is TRBV20-1, the J call TRBJ1-1, with D possibly matching TRBD1 (5 bases). CDR3 length: 11 residues. Trimming removed 3 bases at V and 9 bases at J, with 11 bases between. Per the germline V gene, CDR1 is DFQATT and CDR2 is SNEGSKA (reference sequence). The CDR3 sequence: CSARGVKKAFF. CDR3 coding DNA: TGCAGTGCTAGGGGGGTTAAGAAAGCTTTCTTT.

V is TRBV9 and J is TRBJ2-2, with a tentative D call TRBD1 (5 bases). CDR3 length equals 12 residues. Trimming shortened V by 0 bases and J by 9 bases, and 6 bases separated the two germline ends. Germline CDR1 and CDR2: SGDLS and YYNGEE. The chain's CDR3 is CASSVEDRELFF. The CDR3 DNA sequence: TGTGCCAGCAGCGTAGAGGACAGGGAGCTGTTTTTT.

The chain recombines TRBV4-1 with TRBJ1-1; 10 positions match TRBD1. The CDR3 loop spans 15 amino acids. Per the germline V gene, CDR1 is MGHRA and CDR2 is YSYEKL. V gave up 4 bases and J gave up 1 base; unmatched junction bases: 3. CDR3 loop: CASSRDRGPNTEAFF. Here the CDR3 DNA reads TGCGCCAGCAGCCGAGACAGGGGGCCGAACACTGAAGCTTTCTTT.

This chain connects TRBV7-9 to TRBJ2-6, with a possible D match to TRBD2 (5 bases). This CDR3 region has 18 residues. V was cut by 5 bases and J by 1 base, with 18 bases left in between. CDR1 and CDR2 from the germline V gene are SEHNR and FQNEAQ (reference sequence). The CDR3 protein is CASSIDRGDLSGANVLTF. DNA of the CDR3: TGTGCCAGCAGCATAGACCGGGGAGACCTGTCTGGGGCCAACGTCCTGACTTTC.

This chain connects TRBV19 to TRBJ2-7, with 9 bases aligning to TRBD2. The germline V gene encodes CDR1 LNHDA and CDR2 SQIVND (reference sequence). V gave up 5 bases and J gave up 2 bases; unmatched junction bases: 4. CDR3 size: 14 residues. CDR3 sequence (DNA): TGTGCCAGTAGTTGGGCTAGCGGGGCCTACGAGCAGTACTTC. It encodes CASSWASGAYEQYF.

This rearrangement joins TRBV11-3 to TRBJ2-2; 10 bases align to TRBD2. Germline loops: CDR1 SGHNT, CDR2 YENEEA. The CDR3 spans 16 residues. Trimming cost V 5 bases and J 4 bases; bases outside gene matches: 7. As DNA, the CDR3 is TGTGCCAGCAGCGTCAGCGGGAGGGCCAGCACCGGGGAGCTGTTTTTT. It specifies CASSVSGRASTGELFF.

The rearrangement links TRBV7-3 to TRBJ2-1; no clear D gene. CDR1 and CDR2 (germline): SGHTA, FQGTGA. CDR3 length equals 14 residues. Between the trimmed V and J ends, which lost 1 base and 2 bases, there was a span of 6 bases. CDR3 region: CASSLIGAYNEQFF. DNA for the CDR3: TGTGCCAGCAGCTTAATAGGCGCCTACAATGAGCAGTTCTTC. The full variable domain, rest sourced from reference TRBV7-3 and TRBJ2-1, is GAGVSQTPSNKVTEKGKYVELRCDPISGHTALYWYRQSLGQGPEFLIYFQGTGAADDSGLPNDRFFAVRPEGSVSTLKIQRTERGDSAVYLCASSLIGAYNEQFFGPGTRLTVL.

By its share, this clone is medium-sized. V and J are TRBV28 and TRBJ1-2; D unresolved. The CDR3 runs 10 residues. CDR1 and CDR2 from the germline V gene are MDHEN and SYDVKM. V was shortened by 6 bases and J by 4 bases, with 3 bases between the two germline ends. The CDR3 nucleotides are TGTGCCAGCAGCGGCTATGGCTACACCTTC. Its protein product is CASSGYGYTF.